This entry is about one T cell receptor (beta chain). V trimming: 4 bases; J trimming: 0 bases; junction bases outside the gene matches: 17. This CDR3 has 20 residues. CDR1 is LNHDA and CDR2 is SQIVND in the germline V gene (reference sequence). Method: immunoSEQ multiplex PCR; TCRdb's copy keeps in-frame clones and lacks some. The sample records about 110,000 clones, approximately 90% being singletons. The record originates from a study of T cell changes during pregnancy in multiple sclerosis. This clonotype was sampled from a female donor with multiple sclerosis, enrolled in a pregnancy study. Sequenced here: peripheral blood, sampled after pregnancy. The rearrangement uses TRBV19 and TRBJ1-5; TRBD1 aligns across 8 bases. The CDR3 bases are TGTGCCAGTAGTACCGGTAAACAGGGGGAAAAAGGATCTAGCAATCAGCCCCAGCATTTT. Translation: CASSTGKQGEKGSSNQPQHF.